The TCR beta chain under discussion was sequenced for a study of T cell responses to AZD1222 COVID-19 vaccine. Overall study: Pooled in the analysis were second doses at about 4 or about 12 weeks.

Comment on this clone: Its antigen is unknown.

Sequencing was performed with immunoSEQ multiplex PCR; in TCRdb, only in-frame clones are kept and a portion is missing. The table records around 180,000 clones, about 86% of them present only once. The CDR3 is made up of 13 amino acids. Looked up from germline, CDR1 is SGHRS and CDR2 is YFSETQ. Trimming removed 6 bases from V and 0 bases from J, with 9 bases in between. Overall study results and limits: Among the donors, most were white British and more were female, and clonal diversity was possibly underestimated. Rises in breadth and depth of Spike-specific TCRs came after two AZD1222 doses. Seropositive status at baseline applied to only 5 or 6 AZD1222 recipients.

The V call is TRBV5-1, the J call TRBJ1-1, with D possibly matching TRBD1 (5 bases). The sequencing used peripheral blood, collected on day 0 of AZD1222 vaccination. This receptor was obtained from an adult in good health. This chain's CDR3 is CASKWGVNTEAFF. The CDR3 DNA sequence: TGCGCCAGCAAATGGGGGGTGAACACTGAAGCTTTCTTT.